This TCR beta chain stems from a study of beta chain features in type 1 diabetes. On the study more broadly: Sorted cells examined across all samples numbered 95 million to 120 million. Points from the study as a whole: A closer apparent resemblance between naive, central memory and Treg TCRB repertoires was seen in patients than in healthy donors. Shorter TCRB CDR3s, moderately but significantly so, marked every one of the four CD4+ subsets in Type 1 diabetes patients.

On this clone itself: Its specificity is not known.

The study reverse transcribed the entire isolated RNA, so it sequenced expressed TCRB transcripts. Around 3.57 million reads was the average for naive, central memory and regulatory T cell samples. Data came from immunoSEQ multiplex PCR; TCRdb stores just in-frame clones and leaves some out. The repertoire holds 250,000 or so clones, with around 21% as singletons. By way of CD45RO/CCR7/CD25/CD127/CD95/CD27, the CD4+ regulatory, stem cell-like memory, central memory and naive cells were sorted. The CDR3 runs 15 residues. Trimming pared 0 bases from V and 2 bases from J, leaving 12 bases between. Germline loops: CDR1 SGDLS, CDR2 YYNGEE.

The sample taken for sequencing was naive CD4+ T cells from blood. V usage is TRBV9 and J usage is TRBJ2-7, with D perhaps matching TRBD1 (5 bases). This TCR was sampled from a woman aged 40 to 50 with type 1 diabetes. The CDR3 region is CASSVVPTGAYEQYF. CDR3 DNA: TGTGCCAGCAGCGTAGTCCCAACAGGCGCCTACGAGCAGTACTTC.